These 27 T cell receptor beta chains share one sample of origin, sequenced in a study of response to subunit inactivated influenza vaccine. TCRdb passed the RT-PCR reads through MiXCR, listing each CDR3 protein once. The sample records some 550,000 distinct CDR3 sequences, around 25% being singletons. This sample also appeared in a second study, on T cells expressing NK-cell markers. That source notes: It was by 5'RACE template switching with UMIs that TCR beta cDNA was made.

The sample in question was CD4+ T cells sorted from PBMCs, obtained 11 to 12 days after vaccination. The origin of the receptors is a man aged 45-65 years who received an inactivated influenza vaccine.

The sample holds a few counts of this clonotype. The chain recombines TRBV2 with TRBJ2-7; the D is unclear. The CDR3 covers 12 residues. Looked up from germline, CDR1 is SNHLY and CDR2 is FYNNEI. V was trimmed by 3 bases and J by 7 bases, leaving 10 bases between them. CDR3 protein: CASSEPPWEQYF. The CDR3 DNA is TGTGCCAGCAGTGAGCCTCCGTGGGAGCAGTACTTC.

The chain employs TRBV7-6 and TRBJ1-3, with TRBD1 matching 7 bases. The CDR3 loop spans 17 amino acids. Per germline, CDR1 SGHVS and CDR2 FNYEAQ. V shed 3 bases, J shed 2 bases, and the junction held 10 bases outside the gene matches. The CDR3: CASSFGPVTGTGNTIYF. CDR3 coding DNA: TGTGCCAGCAGCTTCGGTCCCGTGACAGGGACTGGAAACACCATATATTTT. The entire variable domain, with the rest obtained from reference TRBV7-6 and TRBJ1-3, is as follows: GAGVSQSPRYKVTKRGQDVALRCDPISGHVSLYWYRQALGQGPEFLTYFNYEAQQDKSGLPNDRFSAERPEGSISTLTIQRTEQRDSAMYRCASSFGPVTGTGNTIYFGEGSWLTVV.

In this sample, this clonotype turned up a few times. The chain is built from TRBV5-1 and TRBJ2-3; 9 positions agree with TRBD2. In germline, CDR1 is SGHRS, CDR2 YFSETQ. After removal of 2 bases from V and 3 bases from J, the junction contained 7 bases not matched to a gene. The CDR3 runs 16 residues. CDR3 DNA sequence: TGCGCCAGCAGCTTCGGGGCTAGCGGGGCAACAGATACGCAGTATTTT. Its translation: CASSFGASGATDTQYF.

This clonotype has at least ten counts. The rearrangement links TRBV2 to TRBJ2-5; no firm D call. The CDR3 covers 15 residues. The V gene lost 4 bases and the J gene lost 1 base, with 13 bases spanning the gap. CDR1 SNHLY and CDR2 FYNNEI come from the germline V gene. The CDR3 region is CASSGTRSFQETQYF. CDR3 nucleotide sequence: TGTGCCAGCAGTGGAACGAGGTCCTTCCAAGAGACCCAGTACTTC.

CDR3 in amino acids: CASSPLDRVTYTQYF. CDR3 nucleotide sequence: TGCGCCAGCAGCCCCCTGGACAGGGTCACTTATACGCAGTATTTT. V usage is TRBV5-1 and J usage is TRBJ2-3, with 8 positions matching TRBD1. The CDR3 runs 15 residues. Germline trimming cut 4 bases from V and 7 bases from J; bases unmatched to any gene: 11. The germline gives CDR1 SGHRS, CDR2 YFSETQ. The complete variable domain, with remaining parts taken from reference TRBV5-1 and TRBJ2-3, reads KAGVTQTPRYLIKTRGQQVTLSCSPISGHRSVSWYQQTPGQGLQFLFEYFSETQRNKGNFPGRFSGRQFSNSRSEMNVSTLELGDSALYLCASSPLDRVTYTQYFGPGTRLTVL.

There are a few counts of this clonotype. The CDR3 loop is CASSVARGTDTQYF. CDR3 sequence (DNA): TGTGCCAGCAGCGTAGCTCGCGGTACAGATACGCAGTATTTT. This chain uses TRBV9 with TRBJ2-3; D is undetermined. Per the germline V gene, CDR1 is SGDLS and CDR2 is YYNGEE. This CDR3 spans 14 amino acids. V was trimmed by 0 bases and J by 3 bases, leaving 8 bases between them. Supplemented by reference TRBV9 and TRBJ2-3, the full variable domain reads DSGVTQTPKHLITATGQRVTLRCSPRSGDLSVYWYQQSLDQGLQFLIQYYNGEERAKGNILERFSAQQFPDLHSELNLSSLELGDSALYFCASSVARGTDTQYFGPGTRLTVL.

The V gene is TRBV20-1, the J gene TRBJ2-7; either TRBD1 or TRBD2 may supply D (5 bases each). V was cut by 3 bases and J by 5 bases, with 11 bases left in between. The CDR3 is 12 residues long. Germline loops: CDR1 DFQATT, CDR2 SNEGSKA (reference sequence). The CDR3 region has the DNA TGCAGTGCTAGTGGGGACCTTCACGAGCAGTACTTC. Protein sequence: CSASGDLHEQYF.

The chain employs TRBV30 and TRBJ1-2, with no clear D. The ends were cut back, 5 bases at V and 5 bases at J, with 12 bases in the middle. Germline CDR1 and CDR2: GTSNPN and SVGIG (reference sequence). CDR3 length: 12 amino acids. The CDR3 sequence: CAWSPGSYGYTF. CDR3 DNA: TGTGCCTGGTCCCCTGGGAGTTATGGCTACACCTTC.

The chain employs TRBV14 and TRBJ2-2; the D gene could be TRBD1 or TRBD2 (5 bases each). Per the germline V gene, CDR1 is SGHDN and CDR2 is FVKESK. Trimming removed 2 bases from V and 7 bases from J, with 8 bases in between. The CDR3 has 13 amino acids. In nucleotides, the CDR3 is TGTGCCAGCAGCCAATGGGGGAACGGGGAGCTGTTTTTT. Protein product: CASSQWGNGELFF.

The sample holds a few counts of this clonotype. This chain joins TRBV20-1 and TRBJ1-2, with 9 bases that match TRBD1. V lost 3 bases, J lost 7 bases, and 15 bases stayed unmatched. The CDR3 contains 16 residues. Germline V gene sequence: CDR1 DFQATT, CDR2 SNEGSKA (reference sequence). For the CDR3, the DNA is TGCAGTGCTAGCGGGGACAGGGTCGTGGGTCAGGGTGGCTACACCTTC. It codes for CSASGDRVVGQGGYTF.

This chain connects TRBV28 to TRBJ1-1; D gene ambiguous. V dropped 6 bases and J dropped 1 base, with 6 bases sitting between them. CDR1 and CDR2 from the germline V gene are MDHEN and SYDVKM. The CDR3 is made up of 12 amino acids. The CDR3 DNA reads TGTGCCAGCAGGGAGAGGAACACTGAAGCTTTCTTT. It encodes CASRERNTEAFF. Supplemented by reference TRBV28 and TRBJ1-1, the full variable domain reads DVKVTQSSRYLVKRTGEKVFLECVQDMDHENMFWYRQDPGLGLRLIYFSYDVKMKEKGDIPEGYSVSREKKERFSLILESASTNQTSMYLCASRERNTEAFFGQGTRLTVV.

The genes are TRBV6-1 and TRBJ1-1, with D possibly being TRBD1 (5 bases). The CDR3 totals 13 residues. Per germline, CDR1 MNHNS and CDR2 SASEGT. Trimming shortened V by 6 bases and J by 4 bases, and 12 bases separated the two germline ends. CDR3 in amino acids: CASSSTGPTEAFF. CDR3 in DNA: TGTGCCAGCAGCTCAACAGGTCCCACTGAAGCTTTCTTT.

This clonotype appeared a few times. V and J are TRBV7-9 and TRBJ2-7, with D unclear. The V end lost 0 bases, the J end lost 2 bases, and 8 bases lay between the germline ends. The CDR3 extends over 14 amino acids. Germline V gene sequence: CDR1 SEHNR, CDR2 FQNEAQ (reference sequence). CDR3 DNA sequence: TGTGCCAGCAGCTTAGCCAGTAGAACCTACGAGCAGTACTTC. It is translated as CASSLASRTYEQYF.

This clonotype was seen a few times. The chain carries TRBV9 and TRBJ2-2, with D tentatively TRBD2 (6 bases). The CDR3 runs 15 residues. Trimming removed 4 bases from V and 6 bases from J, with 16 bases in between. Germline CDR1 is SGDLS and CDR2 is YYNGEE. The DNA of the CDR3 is TGTGCCAGCAGCCCAACTCCGGGGGTAGCCGGGGAGCTGTTTTTT. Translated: CASSPTPGVAGELFF.

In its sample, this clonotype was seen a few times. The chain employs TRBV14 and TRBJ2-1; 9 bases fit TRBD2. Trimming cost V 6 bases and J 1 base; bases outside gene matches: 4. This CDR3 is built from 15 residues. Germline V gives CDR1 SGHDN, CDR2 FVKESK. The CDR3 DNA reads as TGTGCCAGCAGACGAACTAGCGGGTCCTACAATGAGCAGTTCTTC. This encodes CASRRTSGSYNEQFF.

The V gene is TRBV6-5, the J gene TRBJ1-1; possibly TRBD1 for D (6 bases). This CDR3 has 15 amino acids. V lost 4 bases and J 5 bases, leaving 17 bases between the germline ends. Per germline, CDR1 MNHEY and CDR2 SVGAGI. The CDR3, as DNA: TGTGCCAGCAGTTCCCGGACAGACTTGATAACTGAAGCTTTCTTT. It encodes CASSSRTDLITEAFF.

The CDR3 spells CASSFGRAPGSDTQYF. CDR3 coding DNA: TGTGCCAGCAGCTTTGGAAGGGCCCCAGGTTCAGATACGCAGTATTTT. This rearrangement joins TRBV7-9 to TRBJ2-3; D unresolved. V lost 3 bases and J lost 4, with 17 bases in between. The CDR3 runs to 16 residues. In germline, CDR1 is SEHNR, CDR2 FQNEAQ (reference sequence).

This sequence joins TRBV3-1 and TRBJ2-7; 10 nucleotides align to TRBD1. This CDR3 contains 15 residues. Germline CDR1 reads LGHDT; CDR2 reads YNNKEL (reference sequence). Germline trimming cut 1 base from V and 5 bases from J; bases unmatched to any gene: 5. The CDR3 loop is CASSQAWDRGHEQYF. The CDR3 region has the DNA TGTGCCAGCAGCCAAGCGTGGGACAGGGGCCACGAGCAGTACTTC.

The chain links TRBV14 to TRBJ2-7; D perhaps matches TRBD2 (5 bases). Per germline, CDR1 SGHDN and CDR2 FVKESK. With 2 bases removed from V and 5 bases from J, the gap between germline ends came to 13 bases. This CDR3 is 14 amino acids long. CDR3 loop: CASSQKTSPHEQYF. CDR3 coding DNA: TGTGCCAGCAGCCAAAAAACTAGTCCGCACGAGCAGTACTTC. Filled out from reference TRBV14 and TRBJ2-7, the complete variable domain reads EAGVTQFPSHSVIEKGQTVTLRCDPISGHDNLYWYRRVMGKEIKFLLHFVKESKQDESGMPNNRFLAERTGGTYSTLKVQPAELEDSGVYFCASSQKTSPHEQYFGPGTRLTVT.

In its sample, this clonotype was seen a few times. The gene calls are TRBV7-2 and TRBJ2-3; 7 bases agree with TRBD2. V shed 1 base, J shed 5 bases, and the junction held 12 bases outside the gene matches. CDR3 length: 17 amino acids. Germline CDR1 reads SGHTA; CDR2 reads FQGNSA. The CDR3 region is CASSLVFSGQSGDTQYF. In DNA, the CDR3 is TGTGCCAGCAGCTTAGTTTTTAGCGGGCAATCCGGAGATACGCAGTATTTT.

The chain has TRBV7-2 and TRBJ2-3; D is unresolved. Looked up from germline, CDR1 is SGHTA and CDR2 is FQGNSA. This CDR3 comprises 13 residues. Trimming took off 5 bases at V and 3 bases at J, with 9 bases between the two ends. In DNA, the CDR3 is TGTGCCAGCAGCACTCCCCTTACAGATACGCAGTATTTT. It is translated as CASSTPLTDTQYF.

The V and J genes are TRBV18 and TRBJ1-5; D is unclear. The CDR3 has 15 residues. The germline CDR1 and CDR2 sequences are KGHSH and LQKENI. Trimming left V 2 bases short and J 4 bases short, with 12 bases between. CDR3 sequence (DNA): TGTGCCAGCTCACCAGTGGCTCCTACTAATCAGCCCCAGCATTTT. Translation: CASSPVAPTNQPQHF.

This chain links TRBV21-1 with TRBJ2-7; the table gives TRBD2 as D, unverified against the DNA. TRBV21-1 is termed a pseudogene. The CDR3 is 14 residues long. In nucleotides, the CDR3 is TGTGCCAGCAATCGAGATAGCGGATGCGGCGAGCAGTACTTC. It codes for CASNRDSGCGEQYF.

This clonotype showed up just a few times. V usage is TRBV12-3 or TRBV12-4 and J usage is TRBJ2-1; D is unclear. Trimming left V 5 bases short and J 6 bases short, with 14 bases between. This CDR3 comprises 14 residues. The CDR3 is CASSIPGRANEQFF. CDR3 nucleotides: TGTGCCAGCAGTATTCCGGGCCGCGCCAATGAGCAGTTCTTC.

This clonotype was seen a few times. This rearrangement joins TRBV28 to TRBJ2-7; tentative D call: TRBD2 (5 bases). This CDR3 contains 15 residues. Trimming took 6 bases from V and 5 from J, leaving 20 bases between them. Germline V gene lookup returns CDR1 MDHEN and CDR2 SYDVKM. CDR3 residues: CASSSGLTRANEQYF. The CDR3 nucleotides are TGTGCCAGCAGCTCCGGGCTAACGAGGGCCAACGAGCAGTACTTC.

CDR3 sequence: CASSYGGGAQQQFF. In DNA, the CDR3 is TGTGCCAGCAGTTACGGCGGGGGGGCTCAGCAGCAGTTCTTC. J is TRBJ2-1 and V is TRBV12-3 or TRBV12-4; 9 positions agree with TRBD2. J gave up 11 bases and V 4 bases, and 9 bases lay outside the gene matches. This CDR3 comprises 14 residues.

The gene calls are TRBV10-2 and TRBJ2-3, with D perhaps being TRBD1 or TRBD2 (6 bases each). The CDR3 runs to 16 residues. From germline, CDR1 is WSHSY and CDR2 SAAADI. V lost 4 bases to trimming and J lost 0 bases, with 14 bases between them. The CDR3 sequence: CASSGGWGASTDTQYF. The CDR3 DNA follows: TGCGCCAGCAGTGGGGGTTGGGGGGCAAGCACAGATACGCAGTATTTT.